This T cell receptor (beta chain) appears in the sequencing data of a study of early T cells in non-severe SARS-CoV-2 infection. In its sample, this clonotype was seen many times. Germline CDR1 and CDR2: SGHRS and YFSETQ. Deletions cut 0 bases from V and 0 bases from J, with 8 bases between. This CDR3 comprises 15 residues. Each CDR3 protein gets one entry after TCRdb re-called the 5' RACE reads with MiXCR. Among under 80,000 distinct CDR3 sequences listed, around a tenth were seen once. The chain joins TRBV5-1 to TRBJ2-3; no clear D gene. Specimen: whole blood. The sequence was collected from an adult who was a healthcare worker with PCR-confirmed SARS-CoV-2 infection or an uninfected control (not recorded which). The CDR3 loop reads CASSLDGSSTDTQYF. CDR3 DNA: TGCGCCAGCAGCTTGGATGGGTCTAGCACAGATACGCAGTATTTT.